One and the same sample provided the 23 T cell receptor beta chains below, sequenced in a study of long-term antiretroviral therapy in people with HIV. Researchers report immunoSEQ v3.0 was run at survey level. Profiled with immunoSEQ multiplex PCR; TCRdb holds only in-frame clones, not every one. The sample records about 29,000 clones, about three quarters being singletons. The sequencing used unsorted PBMCs, collected 1.5 years before starting antiretroviral therapy. The source of these receptors is a young man with HIV.

A few counts support this clone. J is TRBJ1-2 and V is TRBV5-1, with a weak D call TRBD1 (6 bases). Trimming stripped 0 bases from V and 3 bases from J, with 6 bases between. CDR1 is SGHRS and CDR2 is YFSETQ in the germline V gene. This CDR3 comprises 13 residues. The CDR3 nucleotides read TGCGCCAGCAGCTTGGACAGGGACTATGGCTACACCTTC. This gives the protein CASSLDRDYGYTF.

This clone is judged medium-sized. V usage is TRBV29-1 and J usage is TRBJ2-1; D call uncertain. This CDR3 contains 12 residues. Trimming pared 7 bases from V and 5 bases from J, leaving 12 bases between. Germline CDR1 SQVTM, CDR2 ANQGSEA. CDR3 sequence (DNA): TGCAGCGGTGGGGATTTCAACAATGAGCAGTTCTTC. Translated, it gives CSGGDFNNEQFF.

This clone has only a few counts. The J gene is TRBJ2-3, the V gene TRBV4-3; no clear D gene. The germline gives CDR1 LGHNA, CDR2 YSLEER. The V and J ends lost 4 bases and 6 bases respectively, with 14 bases between them. CDR3 length: 14 amino acids. CDR3 DNA: TGCGCCAGCAGCCTGGATCTGGGCGTGGATACGCAGTATTTT. This gives the protein CASSLDLGVDTQYF.

This clone showed up just a few times. The V and J genes are TRBV5-6 and TRBJ2-7; D not certain. Germline values: CDR1 SGHDT, CDR2 YYEEEE. The CDR3 spans 12 residues. V lost 1 base to trimming and J lost 7 bases, with 9 bases between them. The DNA for the CDR3 is TGTGCCAGCAGCTTGAGTACGAGTGAGCAGTACTTC. It encodes CASSLSTSEQYF.

This clone was recorded a few times. The chain employs TRBV9 and TRBJ2-7; tentatively, D is TRBD2 (5 bases). Germline values: CDR1 SGDLS, CDR2 YYNGEE. V was clipped by 4 bases and J by 0 bases, with 23 bases between them. The CDR3 is 18 residues long. CDR3 nucleotide sequence: TGTGCCAGCAGCCCCCTAGCTTCACCCGGGCCTTACTCCTACGAGCAGTACTTC. Protein product: CASSPLASPGPYSYEQYF.

V is TRBV30 and J is TRBJ2-3, with 9 bases aligning to TRBD2. Germline CDR1 GTSNPN, CDR2 SVGIG (reference sequence). This CDR3 comprises 16 residues. V shed 2 bases, J shed 6 bases, and the junction held 12 bases outside the gene matches. Here the CDR3 reads CAWSPLAGPRRDTQYF. In DNA, the CDR3 is TGTGCCTGGAGTCCTCTAGCGGGGCCCCGGAGGGATACGCAGTATTTT.

The V gene is TRBV5-4, the J gene TRBJ2-5, with 8 bases fitting TRBD1. The ends lost 4 bases at V and 4 bases at J; junction bases unmatched: 9. The CDR3 loop spans 15 amino acids. Germline V CDR1 and CDR2: SGHNT, YYREEE (reference sequence). In DNA form, the CDR3 reads TGTGCCAGCAGCCCCAGGGGGCGATCGGCAGAGACCCAGTACTTC. Its translation: CASSPRGRSAETQYF.

By sample fraction, this clone is medium-sized (0.01 to 0.1%). The chain is built from TRBV29-1 and TRBJ1-3, with D tentatively TRBD1 (5 bases). The germline V gene encodes CDR1 SQVTM and CDR2 ANQGSEA. V was cut by 7 bases and J by 1 base, with 8 bases left in between. The CDR3 contains 12 residues. The CDR3 sequence is CSGGDSGNTIYF. The CDR3 DNA follows: TGCAGCGGGGGGGATTCTGGAAACACCATATATTTT.

This clone has just a few counts. The genes are TRBV13 and TRBJ1-5, with 7 bases lining up with TRBD1. CDR1 and CDR2 from the germline V gene are PRHDT and FYEKMQ (reference sequence). The V gene end was trimmed by 0 bases and the J gene end by 10 bases; junction bases not matched to a gene: 12. The CDR3 spans 16 residues. The CDR3 protein is CASSLGGGSGGLPQHF. The CDR3 bases are TGTGCCAGCAGCTTAGGAGGTGGGTCAGGGGGTTTACCCCAGCATTTT.

This chain joins TRBV12-5 and TRBJ2-2, with unresolved D. CDR1 and CDR2 (germline): LGHNT, FRNRAP. V lost 4 bases to trimming and J lost 4 bases, with 13 bases between them. The CDR3 loop spans 15 amino acids. For the CDR3, the DNA is TGTGCTAGTGGTTACCCGCCACTTCGCACCGGGGAGCTGTTTTTT. Encoded protein: CASGYPPLRTGELFF.

This clone was picked up one time. The chain is built from TRBV5-1 and TRBJ2-3; 11 bases are a match to TRBD2. The V gene end was trimmed by 0 bases and the J gene end by 3 bases; junction bases not matched to a gene: 3. The CDR3 length is 16 residues. Germline CDR1 is SGHRS and CDR2 is YFSETQ. In DNA form, the CDR3 reads TGCGCCAGCAGCTTGGGTGCTAGCGGGGGGACAGATACGCAGTATTTT. It is translated as CASSLGASGGTDTQYF. Full variable domain (rest looked up from reference TRBV5-1 and TRBJ2-3): KAGVTQTPRYLIKTRGQQVTLSCSPISGHRSVSWYQQTPGQGLQFLFEYFSETQRNKGNFPGRFSGRQFSNSRSEMNVSTLELGDSALYLCASSLGASGGTDTQYFGPGTRLTVL.

The V gene is TRBV7-9, the J gene TRBJ2-7; D is undetermined. This CDR3 has 14 amino acids. Germline loops: CDR1 SEHNR, CDR2 FQNEAQ (reference sequence). Trimming shortened V by 5 bases and J by 4 bases, and 15 bases separated the two germline ends. CDR3 nucleotides: TGTGCCAGCAGCCCGAGTCTTGAGGCGTACGAGCAGTACTTC. Translation: CASSPSLEAYEQYF.

The table lists this clone with a count of one. The V and J genes are TRBV30 and TRBJ2-3; D unresolved. Germline CDR1 reads GTSNPN; CDR2 reads SVGIG (reference sequence). The germline V and J ends were trimmed by 0 bases and 3 bases, with 4 bases remaining between them. This CDR3 comprises 12 residues. CDR3: CAWSVSTDTQYF. DNA for the CDR3: TGTGCCTGGAGTGTGTCTACAGATACGCAGTATTTT.

The genes are TRBV5-4 and TRBJ2-3; D not resolved. V was pared by 4 bases and J by 4 bases, with 7 bases between. This CDR3 spans 12 amino acids. Germline V gene lookup returns CDR1 SGHNT and CDR2 YYREEE (reference sequence). Written as DNA, the CDR3 is TGTGCCAGCAGCCATATAGCAGATACGCAGTATTTT. It codes for CASSHIADTQYF.

The chain has TRBV6-4 and TRBJ2-3, with 11 bases identical to TRBD2. Germline V gene data show CDR1 as MRHNA and CDR2 as SNTAGT. With V trimmed by 6 bases and J by 4 bases, 6 bases remained unmatched. The length of the CDR3 is 15 residues. CDR3 loop: CASSELAGAPDTQYF. In DNA, the CDR3 is TGTGCCAGCAGCGAACTAGCGGGGGCTCCAGATACGCAGTATTTT.

The V call is TRBV5-5, the J call TRBJ1-5, with D tentatively TRBD1 (5 bases). This CDR3 spans 15 amino acids. Trimming shortened V by 1 base and J by 5 bases, and 13 bases separated the two germline ends. Germline lookup yields CDR1 SGHKS and CDR2 YYEKEE (reference sequence). The CDR3 nucleotides read TGTGCCAGCAGCTTGTCGGGACCTCCCCATCAGCCCCAGCATTTT. It translates to CASSLSGPPHQPQHF.

The DNA of the CDR3 is TGCGCCAGCAGTGAGACAGGGGGGGGGACTGAAGCTTTCTTT. Residues: CASSETGGGTEAFF. The genes are TRBV10-2 and TRBJ1-1; 8 bases align to TRBD1. With 2 bases clipped from V and 5 bases from J, the junction kept 4 bases outside the gene matches. Looked up from germline, CDR1 is WSHSY and CDR2 is SAAADI. CDR3 size: 14 residues.

This rearrangement joins TRBV15 to TRBJ2-7, with 7 bases lining up with TRBD1. The CDR3 spans 14 residues. From germline, CDR1 is LNHNV and CDR2 YYDKDF (reference sequence). J lost 6 bases, V lost 5 bases, and 10 bases had no gene match. CDR3 in amino acids: CATSARNRGVEQYF. The CDR3 DNA reads as TGTGCCACCAGCGCGCGGAACAGGGGAGTCGAGCAGTACTTC.

For the CDR3, the DNA is TGTGCCGTACGTGACCGGGACCCTACCTACAATGAGCAGTTCTTC. This gives the protein CAVRDRDPTYNEQFF. The chain combines TRBV6-1 with TRBJ2-1; the D call may be TRBD1 or TRBD2 (5 bases each). Trimming pared 11 bases from V and 2 bases from J, leaving 19 bases between. This CDR3 spans 15 amino acids. Germline lookup yields CDR1 MNHNS and CDR2 SASEGT.

The chain carries TRBV11-2 and TRBJ2-5; TRBD2 might be the D (6 bases). The V gene's germline CDR1 is SGHAT and CDR2 FQNNGV. Deletions cut 1 base from V and 2 bases from J, with 14 bases between. The CDR3 consists of 16 residues. The CDR3 region has the DNA TGTGCCAGCAGCTTAGTAGGAGGGAACAAGCAAGAGACCCAGTACTTC. Encoded protein: CASSLVGGNKQETQYF.

The chain combines TRBV7-9 with TRBJ2-1; D is ambiguous. CDR1 SEHNR and CDR2 FQNEAQ come from the germline V gene (reference sequence). V was shortened by 6 bases and J by 9 bases, with 15 bases between the two germline ends. The CDR3 loop spans 13 amino acids. For the CDR3, the DNA is TGTGCCAGCAGTTTTACGGGCGGCGGTGAGCAGTTCTTC. The encoded protein is CASSFTGGGEQFF.

This sequence joins TRBV4-2 and TRBJ2-7; the D gene is possibly TRBD1 (5 bases). This CDR3 contains 16 residues. V was trimmed by 0 bases and J by 9 bases, leaving 21 bases between them. CDR1 and CDR2 (germline): LGHNA, YNFKEQ. For the CDR3, the DNA is TGTGCCAGCAGCCAAGATTTTGGGCAGGCCTTTGGGGCGCAGTACTTC. It yields the protein CASSQDFGQAFGAQYF.

The chain couples TRBV30 to TRBJ1-1; D is undetermined. The ends were cut back, 3 bases at V and 4 bases at J, with 12 bases in the middle. Germline CDR1 is GTSNPN and CDR2 is SVGIG (reference sequence). This CDR3 is 13 amino acids long. CDR3 sequence reads: CAWSLPPVTEAFF. CDR3 nucleotide sequence: TGTGCCTGGAGCCTCCCCCCGGTCACTGAAGCTTTCTTT.